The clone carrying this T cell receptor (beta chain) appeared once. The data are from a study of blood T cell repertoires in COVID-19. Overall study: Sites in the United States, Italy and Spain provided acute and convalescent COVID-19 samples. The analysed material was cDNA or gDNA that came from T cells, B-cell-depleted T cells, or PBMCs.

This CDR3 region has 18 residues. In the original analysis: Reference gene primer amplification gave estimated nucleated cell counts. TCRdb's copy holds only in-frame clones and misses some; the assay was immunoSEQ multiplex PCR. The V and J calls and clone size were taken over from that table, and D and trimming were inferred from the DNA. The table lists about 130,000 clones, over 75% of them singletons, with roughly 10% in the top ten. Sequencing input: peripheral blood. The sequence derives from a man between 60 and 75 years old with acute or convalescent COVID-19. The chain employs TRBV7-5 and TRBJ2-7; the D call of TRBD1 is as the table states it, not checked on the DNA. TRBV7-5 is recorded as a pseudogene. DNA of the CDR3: TGTGTCAGAAGCTTAAGAGAGTTGGGGCCAGTGAAAGTCTACGAGCAGTACTTC. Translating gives CVRSLRELGPVKVYEQYF.